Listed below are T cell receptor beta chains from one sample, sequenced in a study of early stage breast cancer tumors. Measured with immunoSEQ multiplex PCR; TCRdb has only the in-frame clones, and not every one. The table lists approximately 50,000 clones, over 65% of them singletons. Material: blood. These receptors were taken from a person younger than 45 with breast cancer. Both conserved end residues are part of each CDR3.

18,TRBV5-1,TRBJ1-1,CASSLVPSGGIMNTEAFF
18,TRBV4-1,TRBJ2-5,CASSQEGAPSGIGKTQYF
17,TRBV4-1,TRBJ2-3,CASSQGGGAMGTDTQYF
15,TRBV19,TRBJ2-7,CASSTTGGSIYEQYF
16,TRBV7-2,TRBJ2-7,CASSWAGGPSSYEQYF
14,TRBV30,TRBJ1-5,CAWSADGGVFAQHF
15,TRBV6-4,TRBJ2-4,CASSELAGDLNIQYF
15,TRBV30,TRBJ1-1,CAWSVSPGGNTEAFF
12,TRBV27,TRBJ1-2,CASSLTGASYTF
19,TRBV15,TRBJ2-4,CATSGDLRVRFPRGPELDF
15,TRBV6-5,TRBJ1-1,CASSYWDGINTEAFF
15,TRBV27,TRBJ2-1,CASRYSSGSYNEQFF
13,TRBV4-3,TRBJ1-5,CASSQEQGQPQHF
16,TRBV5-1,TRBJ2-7,CASSWTGGLSSYEQYF
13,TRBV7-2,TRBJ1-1,CASSLQGYTEAFF
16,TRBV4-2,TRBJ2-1,CASSPSAGDSGNEQFF
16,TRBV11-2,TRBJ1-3,CASSFRGQGSGNTIYF
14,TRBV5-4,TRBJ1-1,CASSLFGTAYQAFF
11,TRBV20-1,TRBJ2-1,CSASMGPTGFF
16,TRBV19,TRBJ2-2,CASTPRLAGLTGELFF
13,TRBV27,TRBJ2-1,CASSLPGINEQFF
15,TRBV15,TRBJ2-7,CATSRDLTDPYEQYF
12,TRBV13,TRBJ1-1,CASSRGNTEAFF
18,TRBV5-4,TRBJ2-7,CASSLDSRVRVSSYEQYF
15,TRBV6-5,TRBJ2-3,CASSYGTGGADTQYF
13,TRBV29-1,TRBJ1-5,CSVEERLGQPQHF
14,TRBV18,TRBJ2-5,CASSPGRSQETQYF
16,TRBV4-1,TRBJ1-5,CASSQAGQGDSQPQHF
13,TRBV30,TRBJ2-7,CAWNPGQEDEQYF
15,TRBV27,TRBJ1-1,CASSFQGQRRTEAFF
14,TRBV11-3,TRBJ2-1,CASSEGLEGNEQFF
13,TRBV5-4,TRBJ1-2,CASSMDGLYGYTF
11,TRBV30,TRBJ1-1,CAWDGSTEAFF
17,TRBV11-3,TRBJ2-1,CASSPGVGLAGYNEQFF
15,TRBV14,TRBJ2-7,CASSQGTGRLYEQYF
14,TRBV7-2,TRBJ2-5,CASSTYGSEETQYF
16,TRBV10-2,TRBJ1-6,CASRQGTSSYNSPLHF
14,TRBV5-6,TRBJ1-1,CASRDRGMNTEAFF
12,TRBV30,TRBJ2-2,CAWKEGYGELFF
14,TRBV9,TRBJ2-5,CASSVADSQETQYF
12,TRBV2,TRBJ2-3,CASSPTDDTQYF
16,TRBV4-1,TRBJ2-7,CASSHGLAGGQYEQYF
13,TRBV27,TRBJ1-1,CASNEQGRGEAFF
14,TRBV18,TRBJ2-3,CASSPQLGADTQYF
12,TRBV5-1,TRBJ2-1,CASRSSGRPGFF
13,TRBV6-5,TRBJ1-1,CASSMDRDTEAFF
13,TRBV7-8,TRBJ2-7,CASRGLAVYEQYF
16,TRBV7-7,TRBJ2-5,CASSLAEREGSVTQYF